The subject of this entry is one TCR beta chain. Its antigen is unidentified. TCRdb's table, derived via immunoSEQ multiplex PCR, lists solely in-frame clones and lacks some. This table has around 150,000 clones, about 88% appearing once. This CDR3 has 16 residues. The ends were cut back, 0 bases at V and 0 bases at J, with 10 bases in the middle. CDR1 SGHTS and CDR2 YDEGEE come from the germline V gene. These data originate in a study of cytotoxic CD8 clonotypes in ibrutinib-treated CLL. Study summary: Among the patients, more than ten presented as relapsed/refractory and 15 as treatment-naive; around 18 showed unmutated IGHV. Study-wide results and caveats: At the start, clonality exceeded age-matched healthy donors and followed circulating CD8+ T-cell counts. Public clonotypes proved infrequent, and on treatment they shrank or remained steady.

The source was PBMCs, collected at disease progression, from a patient treated with ibrutinib. The chain is built from TRBV5-8 and TRBJ1-3; no clear D gene. This TCR came from a human donor with chronic lymphocytic leukemia. The CDR3 DNA follows: TGTGCCAGCAGCTTGGGACACATTATCTCTGGAAACACCATATATTTT. Its translation: CASSLGHIISGNTIYF.